This TCR beta chain was obtained from a study of T cells in tuberculosis. About the study: CD1B tetramers identified T cells specific for mycobacterial lipid GMM.

Sorting used thawed, overnight-rested PBMC stained with anti-CD3, a viability dye and GMM-loaded CD1B tetramer. CD1B tetramers were loaded with Rhodococcus equi-derived C32 glucose monomycolate. PBMC for tetramer sorting were first depleted of CD14-expressing monocytes. About 100,000 tetramer-negative cells were sorted from each donor. The CDR3 runs 17 residues. V lost 1 base and J lost 2, with 14 bases in between. The germline gives CDR1 SGHVS, CDR2 FNYEAQ. No alpha-beta pairing information exists for these sequences. TCRdb's table, derived via immunoSEQ multiplex PCR, lists solely in-frame clones and lacks some. Of 54,000 or so clones listed, about 86% are singletons.

The sequence came from an adult woman with latent tuberculosis. The V call is TRBV7-6, the J call TRBJ1-4; D not resolved. The sample comprised CD1b-GMM tetramer-negative cells sorted from PBMCs. The CDR3 region is CASSLGGGVTTNEKLFF. The CDR3 bases are TGTGCCAGCAGCTTAGGAGGCGGAGTCACGACTAATGAAAAACTGTTTTTT.